One T cell receptor beta chain is described in this entry. These data originate in a study of blood T cell repertoires in COVID-19. Study background: Acute and convalescent COVID-19 specimens originated in the United States, Italy and Spain. Sources were T cells, B-cell-depleted T cells, or PBMCs; the material itself was cDNA or gDNA.

CDR1 LGHDT and CDR2 YNNKEL come from the germline V gene (reference sequence). This CDR3 has 14 residues. V lost 2 bases to trimming and J lost 7 bases; unmatched junction nucleotides: 6. In the original analysis: Researchers report that nucleated cell counts were estimated from reference gene primer amplification. This table comes from immunoSEQ multiplex PCR, and its TCRdb copy is limited to in-frame clones, with some not included. From that table come the V and J calls and clone size; the DNA was used to work out D and trimming. Of 18,000 or so clones in the sample, around 81% were seen once. The rearrangement joins TRBV3-1 (or the pseudogene TRBV3-2) to TRBJ1-2, with 8 nucleotides matching TRBD1. The clonotype comes from a man aged 40-49 years with active or convalescent COVID-19. The sequencing sample was made of peripheral blood. Written as DNA, the CDR3 is TGTGCCAGCAGCCAACCACGGACAGGGTCTGGCTACACCTTC. It translates to CASSQPRTGSGYTF.